The present entry profiles one T cell receptor (beta chain) with its context. Antigen unknown. This sample was taken from a study of blood T cells in healthy people across ages. Study results and limitations: Conclusively comparing naive with antigen-experienced cells was impossible with unsorted PBMCs. Age advanced and TCR beta diversity per million T cells fell, roughly linearly. Shifts in expanded clonotypes may have been confounded by donor CMV status, which was unknown.

Germline V CDR1 and CDR2: DFQATT, SNEGSKA (reference sequence). V gave up 6 bases and J gave up 2 bases; unmatched junction bases: 9. The CDR3 runs to 16 residues. With a J-beta primer mix and a sample-barcoded 5' primer, a second PCR ran about 7 to 12 cycles. TCRdb itself ran the 5' RACE reads through MiXCR, one entry per CDR3 protein. The repertoire holds approximately 690,000 distinct CDR3 sequences, around 41% seen once, with around 30% in the top ten. This clonotype was sampled from a man older than 75 in good health. Specimen: blood. The rearrangement uses TRBV20-1 and TRBJ2-3, with 12 nucleotides matching TRBD2. The CDR3 DNA reads TGCAGTGCCCTCCGATCTAGCGGGGGGGTCACAGATACGCAGTATTTT. Translating it yields CSALRSSGGVTDTQYF.